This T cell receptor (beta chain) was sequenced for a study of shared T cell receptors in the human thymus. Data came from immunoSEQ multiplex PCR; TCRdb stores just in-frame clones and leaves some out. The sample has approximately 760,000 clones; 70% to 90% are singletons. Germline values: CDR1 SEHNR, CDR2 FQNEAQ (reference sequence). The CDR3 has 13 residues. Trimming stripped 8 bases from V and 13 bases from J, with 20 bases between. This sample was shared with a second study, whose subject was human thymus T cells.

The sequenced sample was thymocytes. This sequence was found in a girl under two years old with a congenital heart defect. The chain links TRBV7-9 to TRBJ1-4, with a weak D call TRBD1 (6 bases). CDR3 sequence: CASPLGTRGALFF. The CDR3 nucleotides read TGTGCCAGCCCCTTGGGGACAAGAGGGGCACTGTTTTTT.